This T cell receptor (beta chain) was found in a study of long-term antiretroviral therapy in people with HIV. Study information: The earliest specimens came about a decade ahead of the 2015 immediate-ART recommendation. Findings and limits, study-wide: Across all time points, the repertoire was dominated by clones that expanded before ART.

This CDR3 is built from 12 residues. Trimming left V 5 bases short and J 2 bases short, with 7 bases between. Germline V CDR1 and CDR2: MDHEN, SYDVKM. Every participant gave one or more pre-ART and two or more post-ART PBMC samples. The authors ran the immunoSEQ assay, v3.0, at survey level. Sequencing was directed toward about 35,000-50,000 T-cell genomes in each sample. Sequenced by immunoSEQ multiplex PCR; TCRdb stores in-frame clones only, minus some. The data hold 48,000 or so clones, with around 84% observed a single time. A remark on this clone: Antigen unknown.

The chain combines TRBV28 with TRBJ2-7, with D maybe TRBD1 (6 bases). The sample here was unsorted PBMCs, taken 0.8 years after starting antiretroviral therapy. The receptor comes from a woman aged 18-30 years with HIV. The CDR3 DNA reads TGTGCCAGCAGTAGACAGGCCTACGAGCAGTACTTC. This translates into CASSRQAYEQYF. Full variable domain (missing parts from reference TRBV28 and TRBJ2-7): DVKVTQSSRYLVKRTGEKVFLECVQDMDHENMFWYRQDPGLGLRLIYFSYDVKMKEKGDIPEGYSVSREKKERFSLILESASTNQTSMYLCASSRQAYEQYFGPGTRLTVT.